This is a list of T cell receptor beta chains from one sample in a study of OX40 agonist ivuxolimab in advanced cancers. The repertoire was sequenced with immunoSEQ multiplex PCR; TCRdb's copy has only in-frame clones and lacks some. The sample records roughly 77,000 clones, 84% being singletons. The sequences come from CD4+ or CD8+ T cells sorted from blood, collected in a trial of the OX40 agonist ivuxolimab. The receptors here all came from an adult with an advanced solid tumor such as melanoma, head and neck, liver or kidney cancer. Each CDR3 is given with its conserved first and last residue. D genes are given only for firm matches. Some rows have no size entry. The others give once, few or many, or a class for an expanded clone.

clone_size	d_call	j_call	v_call	cdr3_aa	cdr3_nt
few	TRBD1	TRBJ2-5	TRBV23-1	CASSQSGGQAEETQYF	TGCGCCAGCAGTCAATCAGGGGGACAGGCAGAAGAGACCCAGTACTTC
.	.	TRBJ1-6	TRBV30	CAWSLSNNSPLHF	TGTGCCTGGAGTTTGAGCAATAATTCACCCCTCCACTTT
.	.	TRBJ2-6	TRBV7-2	CASSLAGSRSGANVLTF	TGTGCCAGCAGCTTAGCGGGATCCCGCTCTGGGGCCAACGTCCTGACTTTC
.	.	TRBJ2-3	TRBV7-9	CASSLSQGGQYF	TGTGCCAGCAGCTTATCGCAGGGGGGGCAGTATTTT
.	.	TRBJ1-2	TRBV10-3	CAISESEANYGYTF	TGTGCCATCAGTGAGTCAGAGGCTAACTATGGCTACACCTTC
.	.	TRBJ2-3	TRBV10-3	CAISDTATDTQYF	TGTGCCATCAGTGACACAGCAACAGATACGCAGTATTTT
.	.	TRBJ2-7	TRBV5-4	CASSDRRHSYEQYF	TGTGCCAGCAGCGATAGGCGACACTCCTACGAGCAGTACTTC
.	TRBD2	TRBJ2-2	TRBV27	CASSRGLAGTGELFF	TGTGCCAGCAGTAGAGGACTAGCGGGCACCGGGGAGCTGTTTTTT
.	TRBD1	TRBJ1-2	TRBV5-5	CASSLKQGRDNYGYTF	TGTGCCAGCAGCTTGAAACAGGGGCGAGATAACTATGGCTACACCTTC
.	TRBD1	TRBJ2-5	TRBV30	CAWKALKGQGRETQYF	TGTGCCTGGAAGGCCCTTAAAGGACAGGGACGAGAGACCCAGTACTTC
.	.	TRBJ2-7	TRBV5-1	CASSLDGNYEQYF	TGCGCCAGCAGCTTGGACGGGAACTACGAGCAGTACTTC
.	TRBD2	TRBJ2-1	TRBV9	CASSVSGRRSYNEQFF	TGTGCCAGCAGCGTAAGCGGGAGGAGGTCCTACAATGAGCAGTTCTTC
.	.	TRBJ1-4	TRBV5-6	CASNLAGLGKLFF	TGTGCCAGCAATCTAGCAGGCCTGGGAAAACTGTTTTTT
.	.	TRBJ1-5	TRBV30	CAWSVQGSYNQPQHF	TGTGCCTGGAGTGTACAAGGGTCCTACAATCAGCCCCAGCATTTT
.	TRBD1	TRBJ2-3	TRBV15	CATSGRTGLGGDTQYF	TGTGCCACCAGCGGGCGGACAGGACTTGGGGGAGATACGCAGTATTTT
.	.	TRBJ2-7	TRBV7-8	CASSLVSGRGLGEQYF	TGTGCCAGCAGCTTAGTGAGCGGGCGGGGGCTCGGCGAGCAGTACTTC
.	.	TRBJ1-4	TRBV28	CASSSGGATNEKLFF	TGTGCCAGCAGTTCCGGGGGGGCGACTAATGAAAAACTGTTTTTT
.	TRBD1	TRBJ1-6	TRBV10-3	CAIRAGGDSPLHF	TGTGCCATCAGAGCAGGGGGCGATTCACCCCTCCACTTT
.	TRBD1	TRBJ2-7	TRBV6-5	CASEPGQGTIHEQYF	TGTGCCAGCGAGCCGGGACAGGGGACTATACACGAGCAGTACTTC
.	.	TRBJ2-3	TRBV2	CASSDEDTQYF	TGTGCCAGCAGTGACGAAGATACGCAGTATTTT
.	.	TRBJ2-1	TRBV11-1	CASSAVLSSYNEQFF	TGTGCCAGCAGCGCCGTCCTGAGCTCCTACAATGAGCAGTTCTTC
.	.	TRBJ1-6	TRBV7-9	CASSFSNSPLHF	TGTGCCAGCAGCTTTAGTAACTCACCCCTCCACTTT
.	.	TRBJ1-1	TRBV10-3	CAISDSRLDTEAFF	TGTGCCATCAGTGATTCCCGACTGGACACTGAAGCTTTCTTT
.	.	TRBJ1-2	TRBV6-5	CASSRGAHGSYGYTF	TGTGCCAGCAGTCGGGGGGCTCACGGGAGCTATGGCTACACCTTC
.	TRBD2	TRBJ2-1	TRBV5-1	CASSFSGGRGSHEQFF	TGCGCCAGCAGCTTCTCGGGCGGGAGAGGTTCCCATGAGCAGTTCTTC
.	TRBD1	TRBJ1-4	TRBV9	CASSPRQGTNEKLFF	TGTGCCAGCAGCCCACGACAGGGGACTAATGAAAAACTGTTTTTT
.	.	TRBJ2-5	TRBV7-3	CASSSPLGGTQYF	TGTGCCAGCAGTTCCCCGTTAGGGGGGACCCAGTACTTC
.	.	TRBJ1-1	TRBV6-5	CASSYGGNTEAFF	TGTGCCAGCAGTTACGGGGGGAACACTGAAGCTTTCTTT
.	.	TRBJ2-1	TRBV11-2	CASSFLPWGDEQFF	TGTGCCAGCAGCTTCCTCCCTTGGGGGGATGAGCAGTTCTTC
.	TRBD1	TRBJ2-2	TRBV7-9	CASSLPQGVVTGELFF	TGTGCCAGCAGCTTACCACAGGGGGTGGTCACCGGGGAGCTGTTTTTT
few	.	TRBJ2-7	TRBV6-5	CASSSPPYEQYF	TGTGCCAGCAGTTCCCCTCCATACGAGCAGTACTTC
.	.	TRBJ2-5	TRBV7-7	CASSLIQQETQYF	TGTGCCAGCAGCTTAATCCAGCAAGAGACCCAGTACTTC
.	.	TRBJ1-5	TRBV6-5	CASSYFSGQPQHF	TGTGCCAGCAGTTACTTTTCGGGCCAGCCCCAGCATTTT
.	.	TRBJ2-1	TRBV10-3	CAIRPPDYNEQFF	TGTGCCATCCGGCCCCCAGACTACAATGAGCAGTTCTTC
.	TRBD1	TRBJ1-2	TRBV28	CASSAGGSGYGYTF	TGTGCCAGCAGTGCAGGGGGCTCAGGCTATGGCTACACCTTC
.	TRBD1	TRBJ1-3	TRBV30	CAWSQDRRNTIYF	TGTGCCTGGAGTCAGGACAGGAGAAACACCATATATTTT
once	TRBD2	TRBJ2-7	TRBV6-5	CASRFTSGDSYEQYF	TGTGCCAGCAGATTCACTAGCGGGGACTCCTACGAGCAGTACTTC
.	.	TRBJ2-6	TRBV28	CASSYDSSGANVLTF	TGTGCCAGCAGTTACGACAGCTCTGGGGCCAACGTCCTGACTTTC
few	TRBD1	TRBJ1-6	TRBV6-1	CASSVTYPGQRSSYNSPLHF	TGTGCCAGCAGTGTTACTTACCCGGGACAGCGAAGCTCCTATAATTCACCCCTCCACTTT
.	.	TRBJ1-1	TRBV11-2	CASSPVGTEAFF	TGTGCCAGCAGCCCGGTAGGGACTGAAGCTTTCTTT
.	.	TRBJ2-2	TRBV4-3	CASSQEGLRVGAGELFF	TGCGCCAGCAGCCAAGAGGGACTCCGGGTGGGGGCCGGGGAGCTGTTTTTT
.	TRBD1	TRBJ2-7	TRBV2	CASSPGQVSYEQYF	TGTGCCAGCAGCCCGGGACAGGTATCCTACGAGCAGTACTTC
.	.	TRBJ1-5	TRBV19	CASKGRGNSNQPQHF	TGTGCCAGTAAAGGTCGGGGAAATAGCAATCAGCCCCAGCATTTT
once	TRBD1	TRBJ1-1	TRBV7-2	CASSFLGTGGTEAFF	TGTGCCAGCAGCTTTCTAGGGACAGGGGGGACAGAAGCTTTCTTT
.	TRBD1	TRBJ2-5	TRBV7-6	CASSVGQVKETQYF	TGTGCCAGCAGCGTGGGACAGGTTAAAGAGACCCAGTACTTC
.	.	TRBJ2-3	TRBV6-5	CASSYTTDTQYF	TGTGCCAGCAGTTATACTACAGATACGCAGTATTTT
.	TRBD1	TRBJ1-4	TRBV5-1	CASSSGTVQTNEKLFF	TGCGCCAGCAGCAGCGGGACAGTTCAAACTAATGAAAAACTGTTTTTT
.	TRBD2	TRBJ2-7	TRBV6-6	CASSPSGGYEQYF	TGTGCCAGCAGTCCTAGCGGGGGCTACGAGCAGTACTTC
.	.	TRBJ2-3	TRBV7-9	CASSDAFSRETTDTQYF	TGTGCCAGCAGCGACGCTTTCTCCCGGGAGACCACAGATACGCAGTATTTT
.	TRBD2	TRBJ2-3	TRBV19	CASSIGLAGALDTQYF	TGTGCCAGTAGTATCGGACTAGCGGGAGCGTTAGATACGCAGTATTTT
.	TRBD1	TRBJ1-6	TRBV4-3	CASSQGTGGFSPLHF	TGCGCCAGCAGCCAAGGTACAGGGGGTTTTTCACCCCTCCACTTT
.	.	TRBJ2-7	TRBV6-4	CASSDTSRHEQYF	TGTGCCAGCAGTGATACGTCACGCCACGAGCAGTACTTC
.	TRBD1	TRBJ1-3	TRBV2	CASSGRTGFVFAGNTIYF	TGTGCCAGCAGTGGTAGGACAGGGTTTGTTTTCGCTGGAAACACCATATATTTT
.	.	TRBJ2-3	TRBV9	CASTKSGLDTQYF	TGTGCCAGCACCAAGTCGGGCTTGGATACGCAGTATTTT